This T cell receptor (beta chain) was obtained from a study of blood T cell repertoires in COVID-19. Data came from immunoSEQ multiplex PCR; TCRdb stores just in-frame clones and leaves some out. Among 130,000 to 150,000 clones listed, approximately 80% were seen once. V was pared by 5 bases and J by 2 bases, with 19 bases between. Germline lookup yields CDR1 MNHNY and CDR2 SVGAGI (reference sequence). The CDR3 consists of 18 residues. The chain is built from TRBV6-6 and TRBJ1-6, with D tentatively TRBD1 (6 bases). This receptor was taken from a man between 50 and 59 years old who had recovered from COVID-19. The sequencing sample was made of PBMCs or T cells enriched from blood (not recorded which). The CDR3 DNA follows: TGTGCCAGCAGTCACCTTACAGGGTGGACCGCCTATAATTCACCCCTCCACTTT. Its translation: CASSHLTGWTAYNSPLHF.